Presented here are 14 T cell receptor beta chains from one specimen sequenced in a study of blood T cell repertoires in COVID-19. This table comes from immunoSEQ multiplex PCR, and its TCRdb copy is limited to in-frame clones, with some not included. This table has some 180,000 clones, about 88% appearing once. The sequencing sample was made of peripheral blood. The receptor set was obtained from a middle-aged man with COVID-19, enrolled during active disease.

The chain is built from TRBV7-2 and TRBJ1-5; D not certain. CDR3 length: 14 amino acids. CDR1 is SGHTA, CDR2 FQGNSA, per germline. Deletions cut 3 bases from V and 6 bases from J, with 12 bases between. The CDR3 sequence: CASSFREGGQPQHF. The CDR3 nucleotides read TGTGCCAGCAGCTTTAGAGAGGGCGGTCAGCCCCAGCATTTT.

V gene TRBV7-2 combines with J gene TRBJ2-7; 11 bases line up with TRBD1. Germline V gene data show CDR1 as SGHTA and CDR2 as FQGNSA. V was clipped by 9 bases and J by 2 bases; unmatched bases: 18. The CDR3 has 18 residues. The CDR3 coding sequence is TGTGCCAGTAGCAGGAGGACAGGGGGCGCGGAGGGAACCTACGAGCAGTACTTC. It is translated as CASSRRTGGAEGTYEQYF.

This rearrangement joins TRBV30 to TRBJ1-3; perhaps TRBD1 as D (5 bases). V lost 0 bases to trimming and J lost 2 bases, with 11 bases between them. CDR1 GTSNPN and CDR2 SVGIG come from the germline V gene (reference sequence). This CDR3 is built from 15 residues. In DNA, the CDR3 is TGTGCCTGGAGTGTCCCAACGGGGGCTGGAAACACCATATATTTT. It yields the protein CAWSVPTGAGNTIYF.

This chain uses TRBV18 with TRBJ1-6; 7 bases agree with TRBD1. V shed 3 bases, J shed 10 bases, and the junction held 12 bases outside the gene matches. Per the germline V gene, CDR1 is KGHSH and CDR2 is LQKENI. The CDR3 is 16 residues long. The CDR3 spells CASSPGQEPMDSPLHF. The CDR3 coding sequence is TGTGCCAGCTCACCCGGACAGGAGCCAATGGACTCACCCCTCCACTTT.

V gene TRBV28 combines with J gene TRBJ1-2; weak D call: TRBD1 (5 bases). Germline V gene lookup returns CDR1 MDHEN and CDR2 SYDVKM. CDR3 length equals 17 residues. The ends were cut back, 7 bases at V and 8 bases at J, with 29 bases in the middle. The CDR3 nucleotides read TGTGCCAGCATTCAAGGAGGGGCGGGCCGAGACTCTGCCGGCTACACCTTC. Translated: CASIQGGAGRDSAGYTF.

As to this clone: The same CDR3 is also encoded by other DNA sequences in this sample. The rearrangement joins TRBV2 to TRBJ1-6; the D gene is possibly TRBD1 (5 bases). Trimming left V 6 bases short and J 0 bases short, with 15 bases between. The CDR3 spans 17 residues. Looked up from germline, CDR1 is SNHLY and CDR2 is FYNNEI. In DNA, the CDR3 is TGTGCCAGCAGCGGAGGGGTGGGCAGCTCCTATAATTCACCCCTCCACTTT. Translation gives CASSGGVGSSYNSPLHF. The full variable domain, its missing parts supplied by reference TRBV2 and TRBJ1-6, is EPEVTQTPSHQVTQMGQEVILRCVPISNHLYFYWYRQILGQKVEFLVSFYNNEISEKSEIFDDQFSVERPDGSNFTLKIRSTKLEDSAMYFCASSGGVGSSYNSPLHFGNGTRLTVT.

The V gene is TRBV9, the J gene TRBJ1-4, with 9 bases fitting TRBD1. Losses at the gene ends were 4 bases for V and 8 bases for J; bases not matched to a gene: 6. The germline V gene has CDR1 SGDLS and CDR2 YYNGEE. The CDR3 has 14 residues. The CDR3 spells CASSRQGEGEKLFF. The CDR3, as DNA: TGTGCCAGCAGCAGACAGGGGGAAGGAGAAAAACTGTTTTTT.

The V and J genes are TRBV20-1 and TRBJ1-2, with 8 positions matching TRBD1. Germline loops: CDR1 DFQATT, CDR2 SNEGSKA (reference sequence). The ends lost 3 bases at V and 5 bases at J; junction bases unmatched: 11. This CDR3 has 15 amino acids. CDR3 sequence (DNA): TGCAGTGCTAGTCGGTTACAGGGGGAAGTATATGGCTACACCTTC. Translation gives CSASRLQGEVYGYTF.

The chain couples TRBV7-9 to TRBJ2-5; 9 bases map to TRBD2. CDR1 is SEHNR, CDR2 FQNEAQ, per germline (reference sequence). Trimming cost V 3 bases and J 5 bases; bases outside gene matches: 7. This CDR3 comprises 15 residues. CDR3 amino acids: CASSFGREGHETQYF. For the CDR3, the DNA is TGTGCCAGCAGCTTCGGGCGGGAGGGCCACGAGACCCAGTACTTC.

In DNA, the CDR3 is TGTGCCAATGGACAGGAGAACACCGGGGAGCTGTTTTTT. Translated, it gives CANGQENTGELFF. This rearrangement joins TRBV2 to TRBJ2-2; 7 bases map to TRBD1. Germline loops: CDR1 SNHLY, CDR2 FYNNEI. The V segment lost 10 bases and the J segment 1 base; nucleotides outside the gene matches: 3. The CDR3 runs 13 residues.

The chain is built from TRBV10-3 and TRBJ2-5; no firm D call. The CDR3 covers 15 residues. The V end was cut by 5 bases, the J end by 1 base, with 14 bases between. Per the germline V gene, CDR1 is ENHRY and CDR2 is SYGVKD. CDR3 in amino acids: CAISTSVGSQETQYF. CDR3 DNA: TGTGCCATCAGTACCAGTGTTGGCAGCCAAGAGACCCAGTACTTC.

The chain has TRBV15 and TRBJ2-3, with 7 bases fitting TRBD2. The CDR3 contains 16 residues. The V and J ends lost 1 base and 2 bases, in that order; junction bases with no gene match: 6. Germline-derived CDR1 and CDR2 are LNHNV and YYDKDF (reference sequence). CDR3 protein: CATSRAPGRTTDTQYF. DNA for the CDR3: TGTGCCACCAGCAGAGCCCCCGGGAGGACCACAGATACGCAGTATTTT.

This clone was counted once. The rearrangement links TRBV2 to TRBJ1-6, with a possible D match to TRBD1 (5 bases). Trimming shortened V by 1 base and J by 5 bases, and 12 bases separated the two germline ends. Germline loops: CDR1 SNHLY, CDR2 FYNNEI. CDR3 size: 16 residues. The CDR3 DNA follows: TGTGCCAGCAGTGAAGGGGGGGGAGCGAATAATTCACCCCTCCACTTT. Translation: CASSEGGGANNSPLHF.

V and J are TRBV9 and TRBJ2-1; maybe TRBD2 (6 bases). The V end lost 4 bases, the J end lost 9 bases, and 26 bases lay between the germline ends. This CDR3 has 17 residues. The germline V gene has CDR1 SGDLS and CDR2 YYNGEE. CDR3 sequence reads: CASSRVRLAGGWGEQFF. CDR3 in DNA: TGTGCCAGCAGCAGGGTACGGTTGGCAGGAGGGTGGGGTGAGCAGTTCTTC.